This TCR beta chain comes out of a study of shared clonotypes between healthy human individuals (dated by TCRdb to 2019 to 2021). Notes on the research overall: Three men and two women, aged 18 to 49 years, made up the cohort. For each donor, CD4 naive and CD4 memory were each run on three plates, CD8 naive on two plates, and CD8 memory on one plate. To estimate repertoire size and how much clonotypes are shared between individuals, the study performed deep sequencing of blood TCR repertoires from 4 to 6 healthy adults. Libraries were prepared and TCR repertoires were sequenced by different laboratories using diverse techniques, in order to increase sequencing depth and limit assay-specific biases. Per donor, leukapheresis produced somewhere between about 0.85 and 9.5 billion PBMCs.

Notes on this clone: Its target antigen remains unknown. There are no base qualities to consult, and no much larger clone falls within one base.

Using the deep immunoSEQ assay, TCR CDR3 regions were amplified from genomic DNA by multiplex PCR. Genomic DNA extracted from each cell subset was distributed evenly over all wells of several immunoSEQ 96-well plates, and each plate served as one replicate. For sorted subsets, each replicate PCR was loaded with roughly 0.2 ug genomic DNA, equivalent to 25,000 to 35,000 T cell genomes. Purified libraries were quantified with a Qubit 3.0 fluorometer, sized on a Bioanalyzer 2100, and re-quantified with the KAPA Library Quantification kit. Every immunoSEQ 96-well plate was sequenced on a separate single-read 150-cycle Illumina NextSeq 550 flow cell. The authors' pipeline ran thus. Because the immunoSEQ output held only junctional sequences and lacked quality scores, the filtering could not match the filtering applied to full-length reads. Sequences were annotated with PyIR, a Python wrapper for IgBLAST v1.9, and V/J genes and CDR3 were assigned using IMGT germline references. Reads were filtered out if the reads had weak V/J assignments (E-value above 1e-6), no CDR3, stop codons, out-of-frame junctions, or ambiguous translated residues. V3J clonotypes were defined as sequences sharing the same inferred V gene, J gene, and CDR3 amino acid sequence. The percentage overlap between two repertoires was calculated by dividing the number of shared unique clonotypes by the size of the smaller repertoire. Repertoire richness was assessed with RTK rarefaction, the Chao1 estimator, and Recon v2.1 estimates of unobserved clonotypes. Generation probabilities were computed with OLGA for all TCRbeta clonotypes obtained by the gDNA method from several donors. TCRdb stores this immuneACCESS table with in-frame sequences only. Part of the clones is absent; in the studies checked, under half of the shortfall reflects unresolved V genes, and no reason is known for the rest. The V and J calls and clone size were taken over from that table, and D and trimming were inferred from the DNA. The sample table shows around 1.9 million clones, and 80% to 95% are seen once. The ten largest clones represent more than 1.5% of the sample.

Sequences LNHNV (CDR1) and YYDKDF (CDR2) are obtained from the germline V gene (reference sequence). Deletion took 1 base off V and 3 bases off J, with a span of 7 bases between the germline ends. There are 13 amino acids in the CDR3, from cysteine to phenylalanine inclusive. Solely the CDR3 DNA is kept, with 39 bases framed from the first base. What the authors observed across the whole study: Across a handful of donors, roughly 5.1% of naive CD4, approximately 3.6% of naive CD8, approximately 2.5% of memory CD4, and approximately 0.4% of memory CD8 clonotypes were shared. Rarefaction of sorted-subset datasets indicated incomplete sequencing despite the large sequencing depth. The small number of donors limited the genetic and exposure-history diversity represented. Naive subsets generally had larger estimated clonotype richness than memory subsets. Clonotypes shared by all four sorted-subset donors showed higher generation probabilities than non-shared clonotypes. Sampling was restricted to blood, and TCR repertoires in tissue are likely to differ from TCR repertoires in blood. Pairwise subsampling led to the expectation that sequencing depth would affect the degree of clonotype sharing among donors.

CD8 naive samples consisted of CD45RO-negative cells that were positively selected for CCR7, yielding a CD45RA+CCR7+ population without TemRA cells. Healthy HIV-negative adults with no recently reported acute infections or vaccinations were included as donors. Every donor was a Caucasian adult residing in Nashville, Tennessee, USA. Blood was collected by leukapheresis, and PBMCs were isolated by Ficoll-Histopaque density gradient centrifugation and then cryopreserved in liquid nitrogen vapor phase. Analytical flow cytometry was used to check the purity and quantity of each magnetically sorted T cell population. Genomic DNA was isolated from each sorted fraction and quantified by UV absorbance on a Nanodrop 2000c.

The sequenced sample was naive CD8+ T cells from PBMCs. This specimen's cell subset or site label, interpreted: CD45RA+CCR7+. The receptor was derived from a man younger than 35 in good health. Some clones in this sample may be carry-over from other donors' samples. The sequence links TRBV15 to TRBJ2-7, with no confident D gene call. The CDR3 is CATSRGKDYEQYF. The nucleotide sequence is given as TGTGCCACCAGCAGAGGCAAAGACTACGAGCAGTACTTC. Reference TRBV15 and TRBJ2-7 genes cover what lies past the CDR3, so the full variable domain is DAMVIQNPRYQVTQFGKPVTLSCSQTLNHNVMYWYQQKSSQAPKLLFHYYDKDFNNEADTPDNFQSRRPNTSFCFLDIRSPGLGDTAMYLCATSRGKDYEQYFGPGTRLTVT.